This record concerns one T cell receptor (beta chain) sequence. Its target antigen remains unknown. Per-base quality was not reported, and no clone a single base away is much larger than it. Survey-level sequencing on the immunoSEQ platform was used to profile TCR beta chain repertoires. In the source study's methods: CDR3 amino acid length spectratypes and V-J pairing frequencies were compared, and repertoire diversity was measured with the inverse Simpson index. To annotate clonotypes specific to SARS-CoV-2, CMV, influenza A and EBV, TCR beta CDR3 sequences were compared against VDJdb. TCRdb took this table from immuneACCESS and kept in-frame rearrangements with V and J called. Such tables lack part of the clones; where checked against another copy, unresolved V genes explain under half of the gap, and the rest is unexplained. That table is the source of V, J and clone size, and D and trimming were worked out from the DNA. The sample profile shows about 68,000 clones; 85% to 95% of them were found once. Roughly 4.5% of the sample is in the top ten clones.

The sample is drawn from a study (dated by TCRdb to between 2021 and 2024). For TCR beta sequencing, genomic DNA was taken from unsorted PBMCs, and those PBMCs had been isolated from peripheral blood. The germline V gene supplies CDR1 KGHSH and CDR2 LQKENI. The CDR3 numbers 15 residues from cysteine through phenylalanine. Only the CDR3 region is kept as DNA, spanning 45 bases read in frame from base 1. V loses 3 bases, J loses 0 bases, and the germline ends lie 9 bases apart. General conclusions and limits of the study: According to the authors, more investigation is needed, including longitudinal sampling and evaluation of a control group.

Recombination connected TRBV18 to TRBJ2-1; the D call could be TRBD1 or TRBD2, with each sharing 5 bases. The sequence was collected from a man between 40 and 49 years old with rheumatoid arthritis. The sequencing sample was made of PBMCs. The DNA is TGTGCCAGCTCACCCTCAGGGAGCTCCTACAATGAGCAGTTCTTC. Translated, this is CASSPSGSSYNEQFF.